Listed below are T cell receptor beta chains from one sample, sequenced in a study of control samples from healthy donors and cancer patients. Sequencing used immunoSEQ multiplex PCR; TCRdb keeps in-frame clones, though not all of them. The data contain roughly 52,000 clones, roughly 94% of them seen just once; the ten biggest clones take up 2.4%. The sample comprised blood. These receptors were taken from a man aged 25-45 years in good health. Both conserved end residues are part of each CDR3. Fields, in order: V gene, clone size, J gene, D gene, CDR3 DNA, CDR3 protein. D genes are given only for firm matches. Part of the rows lack a size; the others show once, few, many or a class for expanded clones.

>TRBV28|.|TRBJ1-5|TRBD1
TGTGCCAGCAGTCGTTGGACAGGGGGGAACAATCAGCCCCAGCATTTT
CASSRWTGGNNQPQHF
>TRBV2|.|TRBJ1-5|.
TGTGCCAGCAGTGGATGGTCCCAGCCCCAGCATTTT
CASSGWSQPQHF
>TRBV7-3|.|TRBJ1-2|TRBD1
TGTGCCAGCAGCGACAGGGGAGGGGGGGGCTACACCTTC
CASSDRGGGGYTF
>TRBV11-3|.|TRBJ2-1|TRBD2
TGTGCCAGCAGCTTAGACTCCCTAGCGGGAGGTCCTTCCCTTTACAATGAGCAGTTCTTC
CASSLDSLAGGPSLYNEQFF
>TRBV28|.|TRBJ2-3|.
TGTGCCAGCAGGGGGTCGGATACGCAGTATTTT
CASRGSDTQYF
>TRBV27|.|TRBJ2-3|.
TGTGCCAGCAAACCCGGAGGAGGCACAGATGCGCAGTATTTT
CASKPGGGTDAQYF
>TRBV27|.|TRBJ2-1|TRBD1
TGTGCCAGCAGTCCCTGGACAGGAACGGGTAATGAGCAGTTCTTC
CASSPWTGTGNEQFF
>TRBV9|once|TRBJ2-1|TRBD2
TGTGCCAGCAGCCACGGACTAGCGGGAGGTCTTGAGCAGTTCTTC
CASSHGLAGGLEQFF
>TRBV5-1|.|TRBJ1-3|.
TGCGCCAGTGCACAGGTCTCTGGAAACACCATATATTTT
CASAQVSGNTIYF
>TRBV12-3/TRBV12-4|.|TRBJ2-5|.
TGTGCCAGCAGTTTTGGGCAGAGAAAGACCCAGTACTTC
CASSFGQRKTQYF
>TRBV23-1|.|TRBJ2-3|.
TGCGCCAGCAGTCAATCGGGGGGCAGGGCCAACACAGATACGCAGTATTTT
CASSQSGGRANTDTQYF
>TRBV7-9|.|TRBJ1-1|.
TGTGCCAGCAGCTTGCTTCCTGCGTGGAACACTGAAGCTTTCTTT
CASSLLPAWNTEAFF
>TRBV28|.|TRBJ2-1|TRBD2
TGTGCCAGCAGGGGACTAGCGGGAGTCAATGAGCAGTTCTTC
CASRGLAGVNEQFF
>TRBV11-3|.|TRBJ2-4|TRBD1
TGTGCCAGCAGCTCCCGACAGGGCGAGGGCATTCAGTACTTC
CASSSRQGEGIQYF
>TRBV10-3|once|TRBJ1-2|.
TGTGCCATCAGCCCCGCAGGGTCCAACTATGGCTACACCTTC
CAISPAGSNYGYTF
>TRBV5-1|.|TRBJ2-7|.
TGCGCCAGCAGCGAAGGGGGCGAGCAGTACTTC
CASSEGGEQYF
>TRBV27|.|TRBJ2-7|TRBD2
TGTGCCAGCACAAGGGCCGGGCGGGAGGGTCTCGAGCAGTACTTC
CASTRAGREGLEQYF
>TRBV5-1|.|TRBJ1-4|.
TGCGCCAGCAGCCCAGGGACTATGAATGAAAAACTGTTTTTT
CASSPGTMNEKLFF
>TRBV9|.|TRBJ2-6|.
TGTGCCAGCAGCGTATTTAGGGGGACTGGGGCCAACGTCCTGACTTTC
CASSVFRGTGANVLTF
>TRBV28|.|TRBJ1-2|.
TGTGCCAGCACCTCAGGGTATGGCTACACCTTC
CASTSGYGYTF
>TRBV5-8|.|TRBJ2-1|TRBD1
TGTGCCAGCAGCTTTCACAGGGGTCTCCCGAACAATGAGCAGTTCTTC
CASSFHRGLPNNEQFF
>TRBV20-1|.|TRBJ2-7|.
TGCAGTGCTAGTCGGGGGCTAGCCGACCTCAACTACGAGCAGTACTTC
CSASRGLADLNYEQYF
>TRBV4-1|once|TRBJ2-1|.
TGCGCCAGCAGCCAAGGGGACTTCCTCAATGAGCAGTTCTTC
CASSQGDFLNEQFF
>TRBV11-3|once|TRBJ1-5|.
TGTGCCAGCAGCTTAGTTGGCAGGGGTGGCAATCAGCCCCAGCATTTT
CASSLVGRGGNQPQHF
>TRBV9|.|TRBJ2-1|TRBD1
TGTGCCAGCAGCACCCGACAGGGCTCAAGCTCCTACAATGAGCAGTTCTTC
CASSTRQGSSSYNEQFF
>TRBV10-2|.|TRBJ2-7|.
TGCGCCAGCAGTGAGTCGAGAGGGGAAGCTCAGCAGTACTTC
CASSESRGEAQQYF
>TRBV27|.|TRBJ1-2|.
TGTGCCAGCAGTTTATCGGGGGTTAACTATGGCTACACCTTC
CASSLSGVNYGYTF
>TRBV3-1/TRBV3-2|.|TRBJ1-2|.
TGTGCCAGCAGCCCCCGGAGACAGCCTAACTATGGCTACACCTTC
CASSPRRQPNYGYTF
>TRBV3-1/TRBV3-2|.|TRBJ1-3|.
TGTGCCAGCAGCCACCTCGCTAGCACCATATATTTT
CASSHLASTIYF
>TRBV7-3|.|TRBJ2-1|TRBD2
TGTGCCAGCAGCTTTGGACTAGCGGGAGTAAATGAGCAGTTCTTC
CASSFGLAGVNEQFF
>TRBV27|.|TRBJ1-2|.
TGTGCCAGCAGTTTCGGGGGCACGGGCTACACCTTC
CASSFGGTGYTF
>TRBV6-5|few|TRBJ2-5|.
TGTGCCAGCAAATGGTCTAGCATAGAGACCCAGTACTTC
CASKWSSIETQYF
>TRBV2|once|TRBJ1-4|TRBD1
TGTGCCAGCAGCGCCGGGACAGGGAATGAAAAACTGTTTTTT
CASSAGTGNEKLFF
>TRBV29-1|.|TRBJ1-6|.
TGCAGCGTTCGCCTAGGGAATTCACCCCTCCACTTT
CSVRLGNSPLHF
>TRBV9|.|TRBJ2-2|.
TGTGCCAGCAGTTTAGGGAACACCGGGGAGCTGTTTTTT
CASSLGNTGELFF
>TRBV30|.|TRBJ1-6|.
TGTGCCGGTAGGGGGGGGGTAGAATATAATTCACCCCTCCACTTT
CAGRGGVEYNSPLHF
>TRBV6-5|.|TRBJ2-7|TRBD1
TGTGCCAGCCGCACCCAATTAGGGACAGTCTACGAGCAGTACTTC
CASRTQLGTVYEQYF
>TRBV5-6|.|TRBJ2-7|.
TGTGCCAGCAGCCCGATCGAGGGTCCCTACGAGCAGTACTTC
CASSPIEGPYEQYF
>TRBV24-1|.|TRBJ2-1|.
TGTGCCACCTCCCGGACATCCAACTACAATGAGCAGTTCTTC
CATSRTSNYNEQFF
>TRBV7-8|.|TRBJ2-2|TRBD2
TGTGCCAGCAGCTTAGGGCTAGCGGGAGTGGACGGGGAGCTGTTTTTT
CASSLGLAGVDGELFF
>TRBV10-3|few|TRBJ2-1|.
TGTGCCATCAGTGAGGGAAATGAGCAGTTCTTC
CAISEGNEQFF
>TRBV24-1|.|TRBJ1-3|TRBD1
TGTGCCACCAGTGATAGGGACAGGGCTGGAAACACCATATATTTT
CATSDRDRAGNTIYF
>TRBV5-1|.|TRBJ1-1|.
TGCGCCAGCAGCTTGCTAACCCGGGGGGTGAACACTGAAGCTTTCTTT
CASSLLTRGVNTEAFF
>TRBV7-9|.|TRBJ2-4|.
TGTGCCAGCAGCTTAGGCAAGGGCAGCATTCAGTACTTC
CASSLGKGSIQYF
>TRBV5-6|.|TRBJ1-2|.
TGTGCCAGCAGTGGGGGAGACTATGGCTACACCTTC
CASSGGDYGYTF
>TRBV5-8|.|TRBJ2-2|TRBD1
TGTGCCAGCAGCAGGCGGACAGGCACCGGGGAGCTGTTTTTT
CASSRRTGTGELFF
>TRBV28|.|TRBJ2-5|.
TGTGCCAGCAGTTTCCGGGACACCCAAGAGACCCAGTACTTC
CASSFRDTQETQYF
>TRBV5-5|.|TRBJ2-7|.
TGTGCCAGCAGCTTAACGACCTACGAGCAGTACTTC
CASSLTTYEQYF
>TRBV29-1|.|TRBJ2-2|.
TGCAGCGTTGACGTCGGGGCGGGCACCGGGGAGCTGTTTTTT
CSVDVGAGTGELFF
>TRBV6-4|.|TRBJ2-3|.
TGTGCCAGCAGTGACCGGGGAGGCACAGATACGCAGTATTTT
CASSDRGGTDTQYF
>TRBV28|.|TRBJ1-1|TRBD1
TGTGCCAGCAGTCCGCCGACAGGGGGCAGGACTGAAGCTTTCTTT
CASSPPTGGRTEAFF
>TRBV7-9|.|TRBJ1-3|.
TGTGCCAGCAGCTCAGTAACAGGGAACGAGAACACCATATATTTT
CASSSVTGNENTIYF
>TRBV6-5|.|TRBJ1-2|.
TGTGCCAGCAAGGTCGCAGGGCCAAACTATGGCTACACCTTC
CASKVAGPNYGYTF
>TRBV9|.|TRBJ2-7|.
TGTGCCAGCAGCGCACGGGCAGAAGATACCTACGAGCAGTACTTC
CASSARAEDTYEQYF
>TRBV7-9|once|TRBJ2-1|.
TGTGCCAGCAGATACCAGACAGGATCTAACAATGAGCAGTTCTTC
CASRYQTGSNNEQFF
>TRBV6-2/TRBV6-3|.|TRBJ2-2|.
TGTGCCAGCAGTTACATGGCCGGGGAGCTGTTTTTT
CASSYMAGELFF
>TRBV11-2|.|TRBJ2-1|.
TGTGCCAGCAGCTTAGACTGGGGAGGGGGAGGGGGGCTAGTGTACAATGAGCAGTTCTTC
CASSLDWGGGGGLVYNEQFF
>TRBV5-1|.|TRBJ2-7|.
TGCGCCAGCAGCTTGGCCTCCAACTACGAGCAGTACTTC
CASSLASNYEQYF
>TRBV5-4|once|TRBJ1-6|.
TGTGCCAGCAGCCTAGGAGGTGTGGGATCCTATAATTCACCCCTCCACTTT
CASSLGGVGSYNSPLHF
>TRBV28|once|TRBJ2-5|.
TGTGCCAGCAGTTTATGGCGGACTGAACAAGAGACCCAGTACTTC
CASSLWRTEQETQYF